A single sample gave rise to the 21 T cell receptor beta chains below, sequenced in a study of cytomegalovirus exposure and HLA in healthy donors (dated by TCRdb to between 2016 and 2019). Receptors were amplified or captured by the immunoSEQ multiplex PCR assay. The multiplex PCR relied on a mix of 60 forward primers for TCR Vbeta segments and 13 reverse primers for TCR Jbeta segments. In its TCRdb copy, this immuneACCESS table keeps in-frame sequences only and misses some clones. Where compared with another copy, unresolved V genes explain less than half of these, and the others have no known cause. The sample contains 100,000 to 150,000 clones, around 83% of them found a single time. Clones ranked in the top ten supply about 1.2% of the sample. The sample consisted of PBMCs. All receptors come from a girl aged 2 to 9 in good health and CMV-seronegative.

The genes are TRBV6-6 and TRBJ1-4, with D uncertain. Germline-derived CDR1 and CDR2 are MNHNY and SVGAGI (reference sequence). The CDR3 is made up of 13 amino acids. Trimming removed 2 bases from V and 7 bases from J, with 8 bases in between. CDR3 protein: CASSYRDFEKLFF. As DNA, the CDR3 is TGTGCCAGCAGTTACCGGGATTTTGAAAAACTGTTTTTT.

A single count supports this clone. This chain connects TRBV28 to TRBJ1-1; D ambiguous. Per the germline V gene, CDR1 is MDHEN and CDR2 is SYDVKM. CDR3 size: 15 residues. Trimming took off 2 bases at V and 3 bases at J, with 13 bases between the two ends. CDR3 sequence (DNA): TGTGCCAGCAGTTTAAGGGAGATGGTAGACACTGAAGCTTTCTTT. This translates into CASSLREMVDTEAFF.

The chain couples TRBV27 to TRBJ2-7; TRBD2 matches 8 bases. V lost 6 bases to trimming and J lost 3 bases; unmatched junction nucleotides: 10. Germline assignment: CDR1 MNHEY and CDR2 SMNVEV (reference sequence). This CDR3 has 15 residues. The CDR3 coding sequence is TGTGCCAGCAGCTCAAGCGGGAGTGAGGTCTACGAGCAGTACTTC. Its protein product is CASSSSGSEVYEQYF.

The V and J genes are TRBV2 and TRBJ2-7, with TRBD2 matching 7 bases. V dropped 1 base and J dropped 0; count of bases not matched to a gene: 6. Per the germline V gene, CDR1 is SNHLY and CDR2 is FYNNEI. The CDR3 covers 16 residues. DNA for the CDR3: TGTGCCAGCAGTGAAGAAGCCACGGGGGGCTCCTACGAGCAGTACTTC. Translated, it gives CASSEEATGGSYEQYF.

This chain joins TRBV9 and TRBJ2-7; D uncertain. The CDR3 consists of 13 residues. The germline V gene encodes CDR1 SGDLS and CDR2 YYNGEE. V was shortened by 0 bases and J by 3 bases, with 7 bases between the two germline ends. CDR3 nucleotides: TGTGCCAGCAGCGTAGCTACAGACTACGAGCAGTACTTC. This encodes CASSVATDYEQYF.

The rearrangement uses TRBV5-6 and TRBJ1-5; D is perhaps TRBD1 (5 bases). V lost 3 bases, J lost 6 bases, and 16 bases lay in between. This CDR3 has 15 residues. CDR1 and CDR2 from the germline V gene are SGHDT and YYEEEE. The CDR3 region is CASSSYDSVSQPQHF. The CDR3, as DNA: TGTGCCAGCAGCTCATATGACAGCGTCAGTCAGCCCCAGCATTTT. The variable domain in full, with the rest retrieved from reference TRBV5-6 and TRBJ1-5, is DAGVTQSPTHLIKTRGQQVTLRCSPKSGHDTVSWYQQALGQGPQFIFQYYEEEERQRGNFPDRFSGHQFPNYSSELNVNALLLGDSALYLCASSSYDSVSQPQHFGDGTRLSIL.

This clone was observed once. The chain combines TRBV15 with TRBJ1-1, with D possibly being TRBD1 (6 bases). The V end was cut by 4 bases, the J end by 5 bases, with 17 bases between. CDR3 length: 15 residues. Germline loops: CDR1 LNHNV, CDR2 YYDKDF (reference sequence). CDR3 loop: CATSTLRQGITEAFF. CDR3 bases: TGTGCCACCAGCACCCTCCGCCAGGGGATAACTGAAGCTTTCTTT.

The chain is built from TRBV6-5 and TRBJ2-7; 7 bases match TRBD1. J lost 1 base, V lost 2 bases, and 5 bases had no gene match. Germline CDR1 reads MNHEY; CDR2 reads SVGAGI. The CDR3 contains 15 residues. DNA for the CDR3: TGTGCCAGCAGTTACCGTCGGGACAGATCCTACGAGCAGTACTTC. It translates to CASSYRRDRSYEQYF.

This clone is a singleton in its sample. The chain combines TRBV7-2 with TRBJ2-7, with a possible D match to TRBD1 (6 bases). The germline V gene has CDR1 SGHTA and CDR2 FQGNSA. This CDR3 has 15 residues. V was cut by 5 bases and J by 3 bases, with 17 bases left in between. The chain's CDR3 is CASSVLGQRNYEQYF. CDR3 DNA: TGTGCCAGCAGCGTACTTGGACAGCGCAACTACGAGCAGTACTTC.

The chain joins TRBV6-4 to TRBJ2-3; 8 bases are shared with TRBD1. There are 15 residues in the CDR3. From germline, CDR1 is MRHNA and CDR2 SNTAGT. The trim removed 5 bases at V and 2 bases at J, leaving 6 bases unmatched. CDR3 protein: CASSSGTGPTDTQYF. CDR3 bases: TGTGCCAGCAGTTCCGGGACAGGACCCACAGATACGCAGTATTTT.

V is TRBV18 and J is TRBJ2-7; 11 bases are shared with TRBD1. The germline V gene encodes CDR1 KGHSH and CDR2 LQKENI. The CDR3 has 18 amino acids. V lost 3 bases and J lost 4; bases outside the gene matches: 14. CDR3 residues: CASSPGQGASKGEYEQYF. DNA of the CDR3: TGTGCCAGCTCACCTGGACAGGGGGCGAGTAAGGGGGAATACGAGCAGTACTTC.

In this sample, this clone turned up a few times. The chain couples TRBV30 to TRBJ1-2; 9 bases fit TRBD1. Germline lookup yields CDR1 GTSNPN and CDR2 SVGIG (reference sequence). The CDR3 spans 13 residues. The V and J ends lost 4 bases and 7 bases, in that order; junction bases with no gene match: 7. The DNA for the CDR3 is TGTGCCTGGAACAGGGGGCATTCACTTGGCTACACCTTC. This encodes CAWNRGHSLGYTF.

The chain employs TRBV6-5 and TRBJ2-1, with 9 nucleotides matching TRBD1. From germline, CDR1 is MNHEY and CDR2 SVGAGI. V was clipped by 0 bases and J by 8 bases; unmatched bases: 8. The CDR3 is 16 amino acids. DNA of the CDR3: TGTGCCAGCAGTTACTCGGTTGACAGGGGGACCGATGAGCAGTTCTTC. It encodes CASSYSVDRGTDEQFF.

The chain employs TRBV30 and TRBJ2-5; D is perhaps TRBD1 (6 bases). The closer fit of TRBJ2-7 to the DNA end suggests the J call may be wrong. The CDR3 spans 14 residues. The germline V gene encodes CDR1 GTSNPN and CDR2 SVGIG (reference sequence). The CDR3 DNA is TGTGCCTGGAGTGTAATGGACAGCCTCTACGAGCAGTACTTC. This sequence encodes CAWSVMDSLYEQYF.

The V gene is TRBV18, the J gene TRBJ1-5; 7 positions agree with TRBD1. CDR1 is KGHSH, CDR2 LQKENI, per germline. This CDR3 comprises 15 residues. Trimming cost V 6 bases and J 2 bases; bases outside gene matches: 7. DNA of the CDR3: TGTGCCAGCTCTAGGGGGGACAGTCGCAATCAGCCCCAGCATTTT. Protein: CASSRGDSRNQPQHF.

As to this clone: A junction boundary mismatches the germline segment, possibly from a read error. The chain combines TRBV6-5 with TRBJ2-2; tentative D call: TRBD1 (6 bases). The CDR3 covers 12 residues. Germline V CDR1 and CDR2: MNHEY, SVGAGI. The CDR3 region has the DNA TGTGCCAGCCAGGGGAACACCGGGGAGCCGTTTTTT. It yields the protein CASQGNTGEPFF.

The chain employs TRBV15 and TRBJ1-3; TRBD1 is a possible D gene (5 bases). V lost 0 bases to trimming and J lost 3 bases, with 12 bases between them. The CDR3 is 16 amino acids. CDR1 is LNHNV and CDR2 is YYDKDF in the germline V gene (reference sequence). CDR3 sequence: CATSRDRDSGGNTIYF. Written as DNA, the CDR3 is TGTGCCACCAGCAGAGACAGGGATTCAGGTGGAAACACCATATATTTT.

The rearrangement joins TRBV4-1 to TRBJ2-7, with 7 bases that match TRBD1. This CDR3 is 14 amino acids long. After removal of 5 bases from V and 6 bases from J, the junction contained 10 bases not matched to a gene. Looked up from germline, CDR1 is MGHRA and CDR2 is YSYEKL. The CDR3 here is CASSGETGRSEQYF. The CDR3 nucleotides read TGCGCCAGCAGCGGAGAGACAGGGCGTTCCGAGCAGTACTTC.

The chain is built from TRBV7-9 and TRBJ1-2; 9 bases agree with TRBD1. Germline V gene data show CDR1 as SEHNR and CDR2 as FQNEAQ (reference sequence). The CDR3 is 15 amino acids. Unmatched junction bases numbered 8, after V lost 1 base and J lost 8 bases. DNA for the CDR3: TGTGCCAGCAGCTTAGATTCCGGGACAGGGTACGGCTACACCTTC. Its translation: CASSLDSGTGYGYTF.

The chain links TRBV5-5 to TRBJ2-6; weak D call: TRBD1 (6 bases). Per germline, CDR1 SGHKS and CDR2 YYEKEE (reference sequence). The CDR3 length is 19 residues. V lost 0 bases, J lost 0 bases, and 16 bases lay in between. The CDR3 bases are TGTGCCAGCAGCTTGGCCCCAGGGCAGGGGAGCTCTGGGGCCAACGTCCTGACTTTC. Residues: CASSLAPGQGSSGANVLTF.

The chain is built from TRBV29-1 and TRBJ2-1; 9 bases line up with TRBD1. The germline V gene encodes CDR1 SQVTM and CDR2 ANQGSEA. Unmatched junction bases numbered 10, after V lost 7 bases and J lost 6 bases. The CDR3 covers 14 residues. The CDR3 coding sequence is TGCAGCGGTTCCGGGACAGGGTCGGGCAATGAGCAGTTCTTC. Protein: CSGSGTGSGNEQFF.